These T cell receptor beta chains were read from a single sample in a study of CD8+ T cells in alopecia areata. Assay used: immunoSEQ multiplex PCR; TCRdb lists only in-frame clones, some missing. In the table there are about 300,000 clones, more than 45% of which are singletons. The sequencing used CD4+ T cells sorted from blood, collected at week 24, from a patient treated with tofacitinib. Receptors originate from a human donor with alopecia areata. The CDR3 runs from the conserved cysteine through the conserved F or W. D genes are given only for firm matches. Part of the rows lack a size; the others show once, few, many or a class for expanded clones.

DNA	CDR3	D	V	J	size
TGTGCCAGCAGTTCCCCGCGGAGGACTAACTATGGCTACACCTTC	CASSSPRRTNYGYTF	NA	TRBV28	TRBJ1-2	few
TGCGCCAGCAGCCCGTCAATCGGGGCCAACGTCCTGACTTTC	CASSPSIGANVLTF	NA	TRBV5-1	TRBJ2-6	few
TGTGCCAGCAGTGACCTAGGAGCCTACGAGCAGTACTTC	CASSDLGAYEQYF	NA	TRBV25-1	TRBJ2-7	few
TGTGCCAGCAGTGAACGAAGCAGAAGTTCACCCCTCCACTTT	CASSERSRSSPLHF	NA	TRBV2	TRBJ1-6	few
TGCGCCAGCAGTCTTCCGGGGGAGGTGATCCTCTCCTACGAGCAGTACTTC	CASSLPGEVILSYEQYF	NA	TRBV23-1	TRBJ2-7	NA
TGTGCCAGCAGTGGGACTAGCGCCGGAACAGATACGCAGTATTTT	CASSGTSAGTDTQYF	TRBD2	TRBV25-1	TRBJ2-3	NA
TGTGCCAGCTCACCGTCACAGAACTACGAATATGGCTGCACCTTC	CASSPSQNYEYGCTF	NA	TRBV18	TRBJ1-2	NA
TGTGCCAGCAGCCGTCTCACCGGGGAGCTGTTTTTT	CASSRLTGELFF	NA	TRBV5-6	TRBJ2-2	NA
TGTGCCAGCAGCCTTGGCGTCCGGGAGACCCAGTACTTC	CASSLGVRETQYF	NA	TRBV11-2	TRBJ2-5	NA
TGTGCCTGGAGTTCCTCCCGTTGGGCGGGCTACACCTTC	CAWSSSRWAGYTF	NA	TRBV30	TRBJ1-2	NA
TGCAGCGTTGAACGGGCCTCCGATGAGCAGTTCTTC	CSVERASDEQFF	NA	TRBV29-1	TRBJ2-1	NA
TGCAGCGTTGCCGCGACTAGCGGGGGCCTTCAAGAGACCCAGTACTTC	CSVAATSGGLQETQYF	TRBD2	TRBV29-1	TRBJ2-5	NA
TGCAGCGTTGGCGGGCGGGGGGATAACTACGAGCAGTACTTC	CSVGGRGDNYEQYF	TRBD2	TRBV29-1	TRBJ2-7	NA
TGTGCCAGCAGCCCGGACACGGGAGAGGGAGAGACCCAGTACTTC	CASSPDTGEGETQYF	NA	TRBV4-2	TRBJ2-5	NA
TGTGCCAGCCACATGTGGGCTGGAGCCAGCAGCAATCAGCCCCAGCATTTT	CASHMWAGASSNQPQHF	NA	TRBV7-9	TRBJ1-5	NA
TGCAGCGTTAAAGGGATCATGAACACTGAAGCTTTCTTT	CSVKGIMNTEAFF	NA	TRBV29-1	TRBJ1-1	NA
TGTGCCTGGAGTGTAGGGTTGGGGCAGTTCTTC	CAWSVGLGQFF	NA	TRBV30	TRBJ2-1	NA
TGTGCCAGCAGGCGCGTGGACAGGAACTATGGCTACACCTTC	CASRRVDRNYGYTF	TRBD1	TRBV5-6	TRBJ1-2	once
TGTGCCAGCAGCCTCGGGACCGCCTTTGTCTATGGCTACACCTTC	CASSLGTAFVYGYTF	NA	TRBV7-3	TRBJ1-2	NA
TGTGCCAGCAGCTTGAGTGAGACCCAGTACTTC	CASSLSETQYF	NA	TRBV5-6	TRBJ2-5	few